One TCR beta chain is described in this entry. Its cognate antigen has yet to be identified. No much larger clonotype is one base removed from it; base qualities were not supplied. The sample originates from a study of blood T cells in healthy people across ages (dated by TCRdb to the mid-2010s). Regarding the complete study: In model experiments, roughly one uniquely barcoded TCR beta cDNA molecule per two T cells was captured by template switching. The study measured age-related changes in TCR beta repertoire diversity using deep sequencing normalized with unique cDNA molecular identifiers. Four age groups were formed from the donors: young (average about 15 years), middle-aged (more than 35), aged (approximately 60) and long-lived (approximately 78). The study analyzed two additional independent replicas of 1 million unique cDNA reads from the same blood draw for two donors, one aged 18 to 29 and one aged 80 or older.

The germline V gene supplies CDR1 SGHTA and CDR2 FQGNSA. V gives up 7 bases and J gives up 3 bases, and the segment between their germline ends measures 15 bases. From cysteine to phenylalanine, the CDR3 is 14 amino acids long. The kept DNA is CDR3 alone, 42 bases in frame from the first base. Library generation was performed with 5' RACE. This sample was sequenced with an Illumina HiSeq 2500. The second PCR ran for about 7 to 11 cycles and used a J-beta primer mix along with a sample-barcoded 5' primer. A unique molecular identifier was introduced onto each TCR beta cDNA molecule by a template-switch 5' adaptor carrying 12 random nucleotides. At least 2.5 million CDR3-containing paired-end reads were obtained from each sample. The Mint cDNA synthesis kit, primed by a TRBC-specific oligonucleotide, was used to synthesize first-strand cDNA from all RNA. Following uracil-DNA glycosylase treatment, a first 18-cycle PCR with universal primers M1SS and BC2_uni_R was performed on all cDNA. The study's own analysis went as follows. For normalization, 1 million high-quality reads, each with a distinct molecular identifier, were randomly selected from each sample. Reads sharing molecular identifiers were discarded rather than binned into consensus sequences. MiTCR, with a Q25 quality threshold and the strictest error-elimination algorithm, was used for CDR3 identification, clonotype clustering and error correction. A nonparametric unseen species model using Euler transformation provided a lower-bound estimate of total TCR beta diversity. TCRdb reprocessing: public reads trimmed at Q25 with fastp, clones called with MiXCR, in-frame beta chains kept. Duplicate CDR3 protein sequences are folded into a single record with the most common DNA and genes. The V and J calls reflect TCRdb's pipeline rather than the authors' work. The sample includes 750,000 to 950,000 distinct CDR3 sequences, with roughly 25% observed a single time. The ten largest make up 3% of the sample.

The donors were roughly 39 Caucasian individuals from Russia, aged roughly 6 to 100 years, who were systemically healthy. Ten milliliters of peripheral blood were drawn from each donor into EDTA-treated Vacutainer tubes. Ficoll-Paque density-gradient centrifugation was used to isolate PBMCs, with at least 6.5 million per sample. Trizol reagent was used to extract total RNA from PBMCs, with at least 5.5 micrograms per sample. Naive CD45RAhigh/CD27high T cell percentages were measured by flow cytometry on a PBMC aliquot from every donor. Study-level results and caveats: Conclusive comparison of naive and antigen-experienced compartments was prevented by the profiling of bulk unsorted PBMCs. The CMV infection status of donors was not known, potentially confounding age-related changes in expanded clonotypes. There was a strong correlation between observed TCR beta diversity and the percentage of naive T cells measured by flow cytometry. Compared with the aged group, the long-lived group had more naive CD4+ T cells, fewer expanded clones and increased TCR diversity, suggesting age selection. As age increased, observed TCR beta diversity per million T cells dropped in a roughly linear way, and a significant reduction was already evident by age about 40. Estimates of total diversity based on one million sequenced T cells were regarded as lower bounds and as underestimates.

The same sample was also studied in work on T cells of mothers and their children. The second investigation adds: Nine systemically healthy Caucasian individuals, comprising three mothers and their six children, were included as donors. cDNA synthesis consumed the entire amount of extracted RNA, loaded at approximately 1.6 ug RNA in each 15 ul reaction. In the second PCR, sample barcodes and 2-4 random nucleotides were introduced via the M1S primer. Each mother yielded over 8.5 million TCR beta CDR3 reads and each child a few million reads. TCR recombination output is similarly shaped by thymic selection in related and unrelated pairs, with a minor effect exerted by inherited differences. Normalized repertoire overlap was always slightly but never significantly higher in related than unrelated mother-child pairs. Persistent microchimeric T cell clones were not detected, at a sensitivity of 85 to 100 clones per million clonotypes. Deep NGS was used in the study to compare the TCR beta repertoires of mothers and children and to look for features that separate related mother-child pairs from unrelated individuals. Mothers averaged about 40 +/- 4 years of age and children averaged around 10 +/- 4 years. After adapter ligation was performed with NEBNext reagents, the libraries were sequenced on an Illumina HiSeq 2000 with 100+100 nt paired-end reads. Mother and child libraries were prepared a month apart and sequenced in separate runs to prevent cross-contamination. For each donor, between roughly 450,000 and 2,300,000 distinct TCR beta clonotypes were identified. Naive TCR beta clonotypes were estimated from low-frequency clonotypes matched to each donor's FACS-determined naive share, without sorting.

The chain is encoded by TRBV7-2 joined to TRBJ2-5; there is no confident call for the D gene. The TCR comes from a boy aged 10-17 years in good health. The sequencing input was blood. Read as DNA, the sequence is TGTGCCAGCAACCCAGCAGGTGGTAAAGAGACCCAGTACTTC. Its translation is CASNPAGGKETQYF.